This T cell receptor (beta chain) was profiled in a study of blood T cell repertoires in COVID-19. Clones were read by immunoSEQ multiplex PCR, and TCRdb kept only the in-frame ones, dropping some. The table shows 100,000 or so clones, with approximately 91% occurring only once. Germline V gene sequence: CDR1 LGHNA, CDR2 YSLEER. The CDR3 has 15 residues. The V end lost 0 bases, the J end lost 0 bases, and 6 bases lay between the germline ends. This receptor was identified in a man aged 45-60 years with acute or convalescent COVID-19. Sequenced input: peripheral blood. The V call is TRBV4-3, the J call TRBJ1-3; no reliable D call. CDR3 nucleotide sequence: TGCGCCAGCAGCCAAGACACCTACTCTGGAAACACCATATATTTT. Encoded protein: CASSQDTYSGNTIYF.